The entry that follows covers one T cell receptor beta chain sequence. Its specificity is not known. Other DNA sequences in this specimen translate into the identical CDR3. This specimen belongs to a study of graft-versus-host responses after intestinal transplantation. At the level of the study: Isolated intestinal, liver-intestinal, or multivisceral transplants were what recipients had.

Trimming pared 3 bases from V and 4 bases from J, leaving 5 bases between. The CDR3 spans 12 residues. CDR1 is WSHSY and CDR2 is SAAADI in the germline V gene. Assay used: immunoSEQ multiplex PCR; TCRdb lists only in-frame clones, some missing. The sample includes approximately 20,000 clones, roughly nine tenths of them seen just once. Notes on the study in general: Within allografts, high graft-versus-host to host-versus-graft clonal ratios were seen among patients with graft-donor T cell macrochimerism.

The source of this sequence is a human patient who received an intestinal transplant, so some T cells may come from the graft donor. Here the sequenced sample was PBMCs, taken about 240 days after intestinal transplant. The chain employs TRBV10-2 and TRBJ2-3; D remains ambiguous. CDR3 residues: CASSDGSDTQYF. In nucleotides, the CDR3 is TGCGCCAGCAGTGACGGATCAGATACGCAGTATTTT.